This TCR beta chain came from a study of T cell responses to AZD1222 COVID-19 vaccine (dated by TCRdb to the early 2020s). Turning to the overall study: AZD1222 recipients whose second dose came at about 4 weeks and those whose second dose came at about 12 weeks were combined into one group, since spike-specific TCR depth and breadth did not differ between the two schedules. TCR sequencing covered more than 230 trial participants: around 210 given two doses of AZD1222 and 26 given two doses of MenACWY control vaccine. Enrollment into the trials was organized by age into subgroups of 18-55, 56-69 and 70-plus years, and those subgroups contained about 160, 30 and 59 TCR-sequenced participants, respectively. Paper-wide results and their limitations: In the small 56-69-year group, the increase in depth fell short of significance, most likely because of low power. No day 14 peak-response samples were available, so repertoires were characterized only after the peak T cell response. Most participants were white British and females outnumbered males, and the authors suggested that clonal diversity may have been underestimated. Spike-specific TCR breadth and depth rose significantly after two AZD1222 doses compared with day 0 and with MenACWY recipients. Only 5 to 7 AZD1222 recipients were SARS-CoV-2 seropositive at baseline, limiting conclusions about previously exposed vaccinees. Reportedly, close to half of the unique spike-specific TCRs recognized epitopes lying outside the regions that are mutated in the B.1.351 and B.1.1.7 variants. The whole spike protein was spanned by vaccine-associated CD4 TCRs, and dominant responses were seen in regions 160-218 and 743-854.

The CDR3 regions of human TCRbeta chains were analyzed by immunosequencing. The source study handled its data this way. Repertoire TCRs were checked for matches against a reference library of SARS-CoV-2-specific TCRs that had been generated using the MIRA antigen-specificity platform. Breadth was defined as the fraction of unique TCRs that were SARS-CoV-2-associated. Depth was defined as the fraction of total T cells that were SARS-CoV-2-associated. Using the MIRA data, every spike-specific TCR was mapped to the spike region that the TCR reacted to and assigned to either a CD4 or a CD8 class. Log10-transformed breadth and depth values were compared by one-way ANOVA with Sidak's multiple comparisons tests. TCRdb holds this immuneACCESS table with in-frame rearrangements only. Some clones are missing; in checked studies, unresolved V genes explain under half, and the rest has no known cause. That table supplies the V and J calls and clone size; D and trimming were determined from the DNA. The sample profile shows fewer than 150,000 clones; around 90% of them were found once. The ten largest clones add up to 1% to 1.5% of the sample.

According to the study, the label for this sample's time point signals: baseline before first vaccination. Vaccinee samples came from UK trials COV001 and COV002, including a single-blind randomized controlled phase 2/3 trial of AZD1222 (ChAdOx1 nCoV-19) in healthy adults. For TCRbeta chain sequencing, PBMC samples from trial participants were taken at day 0 and at day 28 after the second dose. Remarks on this clone: Which antigen it targets is not known. Base qualities are missing; no much larger clone stands one base away.

Looking up the germline V gene yields CDR1 MGHRA and CDR2 YSYEKL. Trimming accounts for 4 bases at V and 4 bases at J, while the number of junction bases matched to no gene is 12. The CDR3 measures 16 amino acids from cysteine to phenylalanine. The CDR3 DNA has 48 bases and is translated from base 1. The material sequenced was peripheral blood, taken on day 0 of AZD1222 vaccination. The rearranged chain carries TRBV4-1 and TRBJ1-2, with 7 bases aligning to TRBD1. The TCR sequence derives from an adult in good health. The nucleotide sequence is TGCGCCAGCAGCCGAGAACAGGGGTTGATTCCCTATGGCTACACCTTC. This sequence encodes CASSREQGLIPYGYTF.